This TCR beta chain was sequenced during a study of regulatory T cells in long-lasting Graves disease. According to the study, TCR beta libraries were built with iRepertoire HTBI primers and CDR3-region Arm-PCR. Via MiXCR, TCRdb re-called the multiplex PCR reads, giving one row per CDR3 protein. The data show a few hundred thousand distinct CDR3 sequences, with about 18% seen just once and around 13% held by the top ten. V dropped 5 bases and J dropped 8 bases, with 12 bases sitting between them. Germline lookup yields CDR1 MNHEY and CDR2 SVGEGT. CDR3 size: 12 residues. Comments on this clonotype: The target antigen is unknown.

The time point denotes: newly diagnosed GD, antithyroid drugs for less than 3 months. PBMCs were the source of the RNA used for TCR sequencing. Findings and limits, study-wide: It was in persistent disease that TRBV28, TRBJ1-2 and TRBJ2-5 were favored.

The same sample was also used in a study of T cells in Graves' hyperthyroidism and ophthalmopathy. In that study: Diagnostic decisions used clinical symptoms, serum thyroxine and TRAb, thyroid ultrasound and orbital computed tomography.

The sequence came from a young woman with Graves disease. The sample in question was peripheral blood mononuclear cells (PBMCs), obtained at new diagnosis, from a patient treated with antithyroid drugs. The chain links TRBV6-2 or TRBV6-3 to TRBJ1-2; no firm D call. The CDR3 protein is CASSERNWGYTF. The CDR3 DNA reads TGTGCCAGCAGTGAGAGGAATTGGGGCTACACCTTC.